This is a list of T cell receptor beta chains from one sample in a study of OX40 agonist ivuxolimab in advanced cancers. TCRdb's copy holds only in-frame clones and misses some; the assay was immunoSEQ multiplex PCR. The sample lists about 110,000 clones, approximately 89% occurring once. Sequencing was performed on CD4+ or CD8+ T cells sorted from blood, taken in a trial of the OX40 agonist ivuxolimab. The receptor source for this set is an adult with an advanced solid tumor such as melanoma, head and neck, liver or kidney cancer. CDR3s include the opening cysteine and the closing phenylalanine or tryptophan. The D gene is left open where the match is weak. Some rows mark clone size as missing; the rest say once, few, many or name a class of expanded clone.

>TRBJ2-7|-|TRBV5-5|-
TGTGCCAGCAGCTTGGTTGGGGGGCCTTCCTACGAGCAGTACTTC
CASSLVGGPSYEQYF
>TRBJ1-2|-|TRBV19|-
TGTGCCAGTAGTAACAGGAGCTACTATGGCTACACCTTC
CASSNRSYYGYTF
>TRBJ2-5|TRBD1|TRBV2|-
TGTGCCAGCAGTTTAGGACAGGTCCAAGAGACCCAGTACTTC
CASSLGQVQETQYF
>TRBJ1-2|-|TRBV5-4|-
TGTGCCAGCAGCTTGGCGGGGTACTCCTACACCTTC
CASSLAGYSYTF
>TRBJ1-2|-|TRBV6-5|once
TGTGCCAGCTCTGGGGGAGATGGCTACACCTTC
CASSGGDGYTF
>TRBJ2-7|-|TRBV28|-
TGTGCCAGCAAATGGACTCGCGCTACTTACGAGCAGTACTTC
CASKWTRATYEQYF
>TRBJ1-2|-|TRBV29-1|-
TGCAGCGGGGGACTTCCCTGGGGCGGCTACACCTTC
CSGGLPWGGYTF
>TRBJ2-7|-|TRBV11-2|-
TGTGCCAGCAGCCGTCGAGACCCATCCTACGAGCAGTACTTC
CASSRRDPSYEQYF
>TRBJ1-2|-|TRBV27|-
TGTGCCAGCAGTTTATGGGGGGGCAAGAACTATGGCTACACCTTC
CASSLWGGKNYGYTF
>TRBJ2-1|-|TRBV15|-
TGTGCCACCAGCAGAGATAAAGGCGGGTTCACCTACAATGAGCAGTTCTTC
CATSRDKGGFTYNEQFF
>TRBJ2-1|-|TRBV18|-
TGTGCCAGCTCACCACTCTCTTACAATGAGCAGTTCTTC
CASSPLSYNEQFF
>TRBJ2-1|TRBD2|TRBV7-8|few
TGTGCCAGCAGCTTAAGACTAGCGGGATCGGATGAGCAGTTCTTC
CASSLRLAGSDEQFF
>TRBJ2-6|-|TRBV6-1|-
TGTGCCGGCCGGGACTCTGGGGCCAACGTCCTGACTTTC
CAGRDSGANVLTF
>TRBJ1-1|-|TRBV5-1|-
TGCGCCAGCAGCTTGGTTAGGGGAATGGGCACTGAAGCTTTCTTT
CASSLVRGMGTEAFF
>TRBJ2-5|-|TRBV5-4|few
TGTGCCAGCAGCTTGGAGTGGGGGCTAAGGGAGACCCAGTACTTC
CASSLEWGLRETQYF
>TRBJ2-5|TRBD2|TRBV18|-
TGTGCCAGCTCACCACCGGGACTAGCGAACCAAGAGACCCAGTACTTC
CASSPPGLANQETQYF
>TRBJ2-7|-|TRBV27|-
TGTGCCAGCGGCGGGGAGTCCTACGAGCAGTACTTC
CASGGESYEQYF
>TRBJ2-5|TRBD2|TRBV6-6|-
TGTGCCAGCAGAAAGACTAGCGACGAGACCCAGTACTTC
CASRKTSDETQYF
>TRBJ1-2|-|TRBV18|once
TGTGCCAGCTCCGGGGCAGGGCTTAATAAAGGCTACACCTTC
CASSGAGLNKGYTF
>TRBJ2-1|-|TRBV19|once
TGTGCCAGCGGGGGCGCTTCGGGGCTGCGCGATGAGCAGTTCTTC
CASGGASGLRDEQFF
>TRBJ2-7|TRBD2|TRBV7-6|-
TGTGCCAGCAGCCTACTCAGCGGGGGGGCCCTCCACGAGCAGTACTTC
CASSLLSGGALHEQYF
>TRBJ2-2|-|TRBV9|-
TGTGCCAGCAGCGTAGAAGTAGCGGCGAACACCGGGGAGCTGTTTTTT
CASSVEVAANTGELFF
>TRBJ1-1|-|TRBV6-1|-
TGTGCCAGCAGTGTTGTTCCCAGCTTGAACACTGAAGCTTTCTTT
CASSVVPSLNTEAFF
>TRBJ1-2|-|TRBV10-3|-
TGTGCCATCAGTGAGAGAGACAGATCCTATGGCTACACCTTC
CAISERDRSYGYTF
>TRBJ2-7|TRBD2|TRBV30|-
TGTGCCTGCCGGGGGGGGGCCTACGAGCAGTACTTC
CACRGGAYEQYF
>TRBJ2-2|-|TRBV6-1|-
TGTGCCAGCAGTTTCGCCGGGGAGCTGTTTTTT
CASSFAGELFF
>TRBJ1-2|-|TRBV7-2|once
TGTGCCAGCAGCAGGCCGGGGAGCTATGGCTACACCTTC
CASSRPGSYGYTF
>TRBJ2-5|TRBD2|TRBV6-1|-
TGTGCCAGCAGTCCTAGCGGGGGCTTAAGGACCCAGTACTTC
CASSPSGGLRTQYF
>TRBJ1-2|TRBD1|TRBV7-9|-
TGTGCCAGCAAAGACAGGGGGCTTGGCTACACCTTC
CASKDRGLGYTF
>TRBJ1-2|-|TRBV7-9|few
TGTGCCAGCAGCTTAGAAGGGTCCGACTATGGCTACACCTTC
CASSLEGSDYGYTF
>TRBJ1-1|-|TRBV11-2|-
TGTGCCAGCAGCTTAGAGAGAAACACTGAAGCTTTCTTT
CASSLERNTEAFF
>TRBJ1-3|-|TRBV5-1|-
TGCGCCAGCAGCTTGTCCGGGGAGGGAAACACCATATATTTT
CASSLSGEGNTIYF
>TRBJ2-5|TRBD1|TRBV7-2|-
TGTGCCAGCAGCTACGGGACAGACCAAGAGACCCAGTACTTC
CASSYGTDQETQYF
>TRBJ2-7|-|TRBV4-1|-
TGCGCCAGCAGCCAAGAACCCGTATACGAGCAGTACTTC
CASSQEPVYEQYF
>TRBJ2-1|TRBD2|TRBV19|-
TGTGCCAGTAGTATAGATCGGGCTAGCGGGAGGGAGCAGTTCTTC
CASSIDRASGREQFF
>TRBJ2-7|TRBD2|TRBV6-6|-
TGTGCCAGCAGCTTCGGACTAGCGGGAATCAACGAGCAGTACTTC
CASSFGLAGINEQYF
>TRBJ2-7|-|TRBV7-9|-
TGTGCCAGCAGTTTTGCCGGGGACCGGGGCGAGCAGTACTTC
CASSFAGDRGEQYF
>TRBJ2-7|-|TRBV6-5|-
TGTGCCAGCAGTTACTCAGGCAGCGCCTACGAGCAGTACTTC
CASSYSGSAYEQYF
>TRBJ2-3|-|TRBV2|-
TGTGCCAGCAGTGAAGGGGCGGGGCGCACTTATACGCAGTATTTT
CASSEGAGRTYTQYF
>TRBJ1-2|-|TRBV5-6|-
TGTGCCAGCAGCTTGTTACAGGGAGGCGGCTACACCTTC
CASSLLQGGGYTF
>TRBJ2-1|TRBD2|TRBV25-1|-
TGTGCCAGCAAGGGCGGGGGGGCCTACAATGAGCAGTTCTTC
CASKGGGAYNEQFF
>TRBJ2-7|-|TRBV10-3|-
TGTGCCATCAGTGAGCCGGGCAGAGTAAACGAGCAGTACTTC
CAISEPGRVNEQYF